The 17 T cell receptor beta chains presented below share a single source sample, sequenced in a study of long-term antiretroviral therapy in people with HIV. Run at survey level, the immunoSEQ assay was version v3.0. Profiling relied on immunoSEQ multiplex PCR, and the TCRdb table lists in-frame clones only, not all of them. Among tens of thousands of clones listed, 80% were seen once. Sample: unsorted PBMCs, taken 0.3 years after starting antiretroviral therapy. The receptors shown here come from a man aged 40-49 years with HIV.

This clone was detected once. V gene TRBV5-1 combines with J gene TRBJ1-3; D is perhaps TRBD1 (5 bases). There are 15 residues in the CDR3. V was clipped by 0 bases and J by 2 bases, with 9 bases between them. The germline V gene has CDR1 SGHRS and CDR2 YFSETQ. The CDR3 loop is CASSLGDLPGNTIYF. The CDR3 bases are TGCGCCAGCAGCTTGGGGGACCTCCCTGGAAACACCATATATTTT.

V is TRBV30 and J is TRBJ1-6; a possible D gene is TRBD1 (6 bases). Germline V gene sequence: CDR1 GTSNPN, CDR2 SVGIG (reference sequence). The CDR3 has 14 residues. V lost 7 bases to trimming and J lost 3 bases, with 13 bases between them. The CDR3 is CASYRDNYNSPLHF. CDR3 DNA: TGTGCCTCTTACAGGGACAACTATAATTCACCCCTCCACTTT. The full variable domain, with the rest looked up from reference TRBV30 and TRBJ1-6, is SQTIHQWPATLVQPVGSPLSLECTVEGTSNPNLYWYRQAAGRGLQLLFYSVGIGQISSEVPQNLSASRPQDRQFILSSKKLLLSDSGFYLCASYRDNYNSPLHFGNGTRLTVT.

The rearrangement uses TRBV27 and TRBJ2-1, with 9 bases lining up with TRBD2. J lost 6 bases, V lost 4 bases, and 7 bases had no gene match. The CDR3 extends over 15 amino acids. Per germline, CDR1 MNHEY and CDR2 SMNVEV (reference sequence). CDR3 nucleotides: TGTGCCAGCAGTTCTAGCGGGGTTACGGTCAATGAGCAGTTCTTC. It yields the protein CASSSSGVTVNEQFF.

The chain combines TRBV4-1 with TRBJ1-3; 7 bases match TRBD1. Germline V gene sequence: CDR1 MGHRA, CDR2 YSYEKL. V gave up 4 bases and J gave up 0 bases; unmatched junction bases: 3. CDR3 length: 15 residues. The CDR3: CASSPGQASGNTIYF. The CDR3 DNA reads TGCGCCAGCAGCCCCGGACAGGCCTCTGGAAACACCATATATTTT.

The rearrangement joins TRBV28 to TRBJ2-7; TRBD1 matches at 9 bases. Looked up from germline, CDR1 is MDHEN and CDR2 is SYDVKM. With V trimmed by 6 bases and J by 5 bases, 8 bases remained unmatched. The CDR3 consists of 14 residues. The CDR3 DNA follows: TGTGCCAGCAGAACGACAGGGGGAAGGAACGAGCAGTACTTC. This sequence encodes CASRTTGGRNEQYF.

The chain is built from TRBV7-2 and TRBJ1-5; tentatively, D is TRBD1 (5 bases). CDR1 SGHTA and CDR2 FQGNSA come from the germline V gene. Trimming shortened V by 5 bases and J by 3 bases, and 8 bases separated the two germline ends. This CDR3 has 13 amino acids. CDR3 loop: CASSRQFNQPQHF. The CDR3 coding sequence is TGTGCCAGCAGCCGACAGTTCAATCAGCCCCAGCATTTT. Looking up the rest from reference TRBV7-2 and TRBJ1-5 gives the full variable domain: GAGVSQSPSNKVTEKGKDVELRCDPISGHTALYWYRQSLGQGLEFLIYFQGNSAPDKSGLPSDRFSAERTGGSVSTLTIQRTQQEDSAVYLCASSRQFNQPQHFGDGTRLSIL.

This sequence joins TRBV4-3 and TRBJ2-2; either TRBD1 or TRBD2 may fit D (5 bases each). The CDR3 runs 13 residues. Trimming removed 4 bases at V and 4 bases at J, with 7 bases between. The germline V gene encodes CDR1 LGHNA and CDR2 YSLEER. The CDR3: CASSRGFTGELFF. As DNA, the CDR3 is TGCGCCAGCAGCCGGGGGTTCACCGGGGAGCTGTTTTTT.

Of note for this clone: A read error may account for a junction end that differs from germline. V gene TRBV5-6 combines with J gene TRBJ1-2; TRBD1 might be the D (5 bases). Germline V gene sequence: CDR1 SGHDT, CDR2 YYEEEE. The CDR3 consists of 13 residues. CDR3 in DNA: TGTGCCAGCAGCTTGGCGTATGGGAGGGACGACCACTTC. It translates to CASSLAYGRDDHF.

The chain combines TRBV19 with TRBJ1-1; 7 nucleotides match TRBD1. The CDR3 is 12 residues long. The trim removed 4 bases at V and 5 bases at J, leaving 1 base unmatched. Germline assignment: CDR1 LNHDA and CDR2 SQIVND (reference sequence). The CDR3: CASSKQGTEAFF. The CDR3 DNA follows: TGTGCCAGTAGTAAACAGGGGACTGAAGCTTTCTTT.

The chain combines TRBV6-1 with TRBJ2-7; TRBD1 aligns across 9 bases. CDR3 size: 15 residues. Trimming cost V 5 bases and J 1 base; bases outside gene matches: 6. From germline, CDR1 is MNHNS and CDR2 SASEGT. The CDR3 spells CASSNRQGGSYEQYF. As DNA, the CDR3 is TGTGCCAGCAGTAATAGACAGGGGGGGTCCTACGAGCAGTACTTC.

This rearrangement joins TRBV5-5 to TRBJ1-5; D is possibly TRBD1 (6 bases). V lost 7 bases to trimming and J lost 6 bases, with 17 bases between them. Germline assignment: CDR1 SGHKS and CDR2 YYEKEE (reference sequence). The CDR3 extends over 14 amino acids. CDR3 sequence reads: CASRRGPTGQPQHF. The CDR3 DNA reads as TGTGCCAGCCGAAGGGGTCCGACAGGTCAGCCCCAGCATTTT.

This chain connects TRBV5-6 to TRBJ2-5; D may be TRBD1 or TRBD2 (5 bases each). The CDR3 is 13 amino acids. The V and J ends lost 0 bases and 6 bases respectively, with 9 bases between them. CDR1 is SGHDT, CDR2 YYEEEE, per germline. The CDR3 region is CASSLGGSKTQYF. The DNA of the CDR3 is TGTGCCAGCAGCTTGGGGGGGTCTAAGACCCAGTACTTC.

The gene calls are TRBV7-9 and TRBJ2-7; the match to TRBD1 covers 7 bases. Germline V gene data show CDR1 as SEHNR and CDR2 as FQNEAQ (reference sequence). The V and J ends lost 2 bases and 2 bases, in that order; junction bases with no gene match: 6. The CDR3 loop spans 15 amino acids. The CDR3 loop reads CASSLLSQGAYEQYF. The CDR3 DNA follows: TGTGCCAGCAGCTTATTAAGTCAGGGGGCCTACGAGCAGTACTTC.

This clone was recorded once. CDR3 protein: CAQTQGLGDTGELFF. CDR3 in DNA: TGTGCGCAAACCCAGGGGCTCGGGGACACCGGGGAGCTGTTTTTT. This chain links TRBV30 with TRBJ2-2, with TRBD1 as a possible D gene (6 bases). Germline loops: CDR1 GTSNPN, CDR2 SVGIG (reference sequence). The CDR3 length is 15 residues.

This clone was seen just once. This rearrangement joins TRBV5-1 to TRBJ2-7, with TRBD2 matching 10 bases. CDR1 and CDR2 (germline): SGHRS, YFSETQ. The length of the CDR3 is 14 residues. V shed 4 bases, J shed 3 bases, and the junction held 4 bases outside the gene matches. As DNA, the CDR3 is TGCGCCAGCAGCCTAGCGGGGGTCGGCTACGAGCAGTACTTC. As protein: CASSLAGVGYEQYF.

J is TRBJ1-6 and V is TRBV19; 7 bases align to TRBD1. Trimming removed 5 bases from V and 7 bases from J; junction bases left unmatched: 5. Germline V lookup: CDR1 LNHDA, CDR2 SQIVND (reference sequence). The CDR3 contains 14 residues. The chain's CDR3 is CASSPGTDNSPLHF. Here the CDR3 DNA reads TGTGCCAGTAGTCCAGGGACAGACAATTCACCCCTCCACTTT.

This chain links TRBV5-1 with TRBJ2-1; 11 positions match TRBD2. The V gene's germline CDR1 is SGHRS and CDR2 YFSETQ. The CDR3 extends over 16 amino acids. V shed 4 bases, J shed 2 bases, and the junction held 5 bases outside the gene matches. The CDR3 region is CASSPRLAGTYNEQFF. The CDR3 nucleotides are TGCGCCAGCAGCCCTAGACTAGCGGGAACCTACAATGAGCAGTTCTTC.